Each of the 30 T cell receptor beta chains below was sequenced from the same sample in a study of T cell responses to AZD1222 COVID-19 vaccine. TCRdb's copy holds only in-frame clones and misses some; the assay was immunoSEQ multiplex PCR. The sample lists over 100,000 clones, 80% to 90% seen once, with 2.5% to 4% in the top ten. The specimen was peripheral blood, collected on day 0 of AZD1222 vaccination. The origin of the receptors is an adult in good health.

The chain joins TRBV4-1 to TRBJ1-1; D unresolved. V was trimmed by 1 base and J by 3 bases, leaving 15 bases between them. This CDR3 has 16 residues. Germline values: CDR1 MGHRA, CDR2 YSYEKL. The CDR3 DNA is TGCGCCAGCAGCCAAGGGGTCCTTTCGGTCGACACTGAAGCTTTCTTT. Translating it yields CASSQGVLSVDTEAFF.

This rearrangement joins TRBV3-1 (or the pseudogene TRBV3-2) to TRBJ1-2, with D tentatively TRBD1 (6 bases). V gave up 1 base and J gave up 7 bases, with 16 bases separating them. Germline values: CDR1 LGHDT, CDR2 YNNKEL (reference sequence). The CDR3 length is 15 residues. The DNA for the CDR3 is TGTGCCAGCAGCCAAGTTCAAGTCAGGGGCTTTGGCTACACCTTC. Translation: CASSQVQVRGFGYTF.

V usage is TRBV18 and J usage is TRBJ1-3; D perhaps matches TRBD1 (5 bases). V lost 2 bases and J 0 bases, leaving 17 bases between the germline ends. The CDR3 covers 18 residues. Per the germline V gene, CDR1 is KGHSH and CDR2 is LQKENI. This CDR3 is CASSPNRAGRTSGNTIYF. CDR3 in DNA: TGTGCCAGCTCACCAAACCGTGCGGGACGGACCTCTGGAAACACCATATATTTT. Together with reference TRBV18 and TRBJ1-3, the CDR3 gives the full variable domain: NAGVMQNPRHLVRRRGQEARLRCSPMKGHSHVYWYRQLPEEGLKFMVYLQKENIIDESGMPKERFSAEFPKEGPSILRIQQVVRGDSAAYFCASSPNRAGRTSGNTIYFGEGSWLTVV.

The rearrangement joins TRBV27 to TRBJ2-7; D not certain. There are 12 residues in the CDR3. The germline V and J ends were trimmed by 5 bases and 3 bases, with 8 bases remaining between them. Per the germline V gene, CDR1 is MNHEY and CDR2 is SMNVEV (reference sequence). The CDR3 DNA follows: TGTGCCAGCAGTCTAGAAGGCTACGAGCAGTACTTC. Its protein product is CASSLEGYEQYF.

V is TRBV24-1 and J is TRBJ2-5; TRBD1 agrees at 8 bases. The V gene's germline CDR1 is KGHDR and CDR2 SFDVKD. The CDR3 loop spans 14 amino acids. V lost 5 bases and J lost 5; bases outside the gene matches: 6. CDR3 loop: CATSVTGGSETQYF. The CDR3 region has the DNA TGTGCCACCAGTGTTACAGGGGGATCGGAGACCCAGTACTTC.

The rearrangement links TRBV30 to TRBJ1-1; 7 bases match TRBD1. Losses at the gene ends were 2 bases for V and 1 base for J; bases not matched to a gene: 1. This CDR3 spans 13 amino acids. CDR1 is GTSNPN, CDR2 SVGIG, per germline (reference sequence). The CDR3 region has the DNA TGTGCCTGGAGTCGACAGGGGAACACTGAAGCTTTCTTT. Residues: CAWSRQGNTEAFF.

Notes on this clone: This may be a read error, as it is one base from a much larger clone. CDR3 sequence: CASSLGENTEAFF. As DNA, the CDR3 is TGTGCCAGCAGCTTAGGGGAGAACACTGAAGCTTTCTTT. The V gene is TRBV7-7, the J gene TRBJ1-1; D remains unclear. There are 13 residues in the CDR3. The ends were cut back, 1 base at V and 1 base at J, with 4 bases in the middle. Germline-derived CDR1 and CDR2 are SSHAT and FNYEAQ (reference sequence).

V gene TRBV19 combines with J gene TRBJ2-2, with 7 bases that match TRBD1. CDR3 length equals 17 residues. Unmatched junction bases numbered 9, after V lost 3 bases and J lost 2 bases. CDR1 is LNHDA and CDR2 is SQIVND in the germline V gene (reference sequence). The CDR3, as DNA: TGTGCCAGTAGTATTTGGCTCCGACAGGGAAACACCGGGGAGCTGTTTTTT. Translated: CASSIWLRQGNTGELFF.

The chain recombines TRBV28 with TRBJ1-5; 7 nucleotides line up with TRBD1. This CDR3 spans 14 amino acids. The J segment lost 6 bases and the V segment lost 5 bases, leaving 7 bases of the junction unmatched. Looked up from germline, CDR1 is MDHEN and CDR2 is SYDVKM. CDR3 in DNA: TGTGCCAGCAGTCCCTACAGGGGCGGTCAGCCCCAGCATTTT. Protein product: CASSPYRGGQPQHF. Full variable domain (outside the CDR3, taken from reference TRBV28 and TRBJ1-5): DVKVTQSSRYLVKRTGEKVFLECVQDMDHENMFWYRQDPGLGLRLIYFSYDVKMKEKGDIPEGYSVSREKKERFSLILESASTNQTSMYLCASSPYRGGQPQHFGDGTRLSIL.

The V gene is TRBV18, the J gene TRBJ2-2, with D hard to call. This CDR3 contains 12 residues. Germline V lookup: CDR1 KGHSH, CDR2 LQKENI. Trimming left V 4 bases short and J 6 bases short, with 6 bases between. In DNA form, the CDR3 reads TGTGCCAGCTCACAGGCTCCCGGGGAGCTGTTTTTT. Residues: CASSQAPGELFF.

The gene calls are TRBV29-1 and TRBJ1-2, with TRBD1 identical over 9 bases. From germline, CDR1 is SQVTM and CDR2 ANQGSEA. This CDR3 has 14 amino acids. J lost 3 bases, V lost 3 bases, and 5 bases had no gene match. CDR3 loop: CSVDGTGLYYGYTF. The DNA for the CDR3 is TGCAGCGTTGACGGGACAGGGTTATACTATGGCTACACCTTC.

V is TRBV24-1 and J is TRBJ2-1, with TRBD2 matching over 8 bases. The CDR3 runs 13 residues. In germline, CDR1 is KGHDR, CDR2 SFDVKD. The V gene end was trimmed by 6 bases and the J gene end by 6 bases; junction bases not matched to a gene: 3. The CDR3 loop reads CATSSSGINEQFF. DNA of the CDR3: TGTGCCACCAGTAGTAGCGGGATCAATGAGCAGTTCTTC.

The DNA of the CDR3 is TGTGCCTGGACCCTGGCCAGGGGATACGAGCAGTACTTC. Protein: CAWTLARGYEQYF. This rearrangement joins TRBV30 to TRBJ2-7; TRBD1 might be the D (6 bases). V lost 4 bases and J lost 4, with 14 bases in between. This CDR3 spans 13 amino acids. The germline V gene has CDR1 GTSNPN and CDR2 SVGIG (reference sequence).

This chain joins TRBV11-2 and TRBJ2-7; D is undetermined. The CDR3 is made up of 12 amino acids. The germline CDR1 and CDR2 sequences are SGHAT and FQNNGV. The ends were cut back, 5 bases at V and 7 bases at J, with 12 bases in the middle. CDR3 bases: TGTGCCAGCAGCCCCTTGGGCCCAGAGCAGTACTTC. Its translation: CASSPLGPEQYF. Full variable domain (remainder filled in from reference TRBV11-2 and TRBJ2-7): EAGVAQSPRYKIIEKRQSVAFWCNPISGHATLYWYQQILGQGPKLLIQFQNNGVVDDSQLPKDRFSAERLKGVDSTLKIQPAKLEDSAVYLCASSPLGPEQYFGPGTRLTVT.

The CDR3 DNA follows: TGTGCCAGTAGTATCCGTACGAGGGCTAGCGGGGGATCTTCGAACACCGGGGAGCTGTTTTTT. It codes for CASSIRTRASGGSSNTGELFF. V is TRBV19 and J is TRBJ2-2; TRBD2 agrees at 10 bases. The CDR3 contains 21 residues. Trimming removed 3 bases from V and 0 bases from J; junction bases left unmatched: 16. Germline V gene sequence: CDR1 LNHDA, CDR2 SQIVND (reference sequence).

In DNA form, the CDR3 reads TGTGCCACCAGCAGACCACTCGGACAGGGCCACACTGAAGCTTTCTTT. Protein product: CATSRPLGQGHTEAFF. The chain links TRBV15 to TRBJ1-1, with TRBD1 matching 8 bases. This CDR3 region has 16 residues. Germline CDR1 reads LNHNV; CDR2 reads YYDKDF (reference sequence). V lost 2 bases, J lost 3 bases, and 8 bases stayed unmatched.

This clone was seen a handful of times. V is TRBV5-1 and J is TRBJ2-7; TRBD2 matches at 8 bases. Germline V gene lookup returns CDR1 SGHRS and CDR2 YFSETQ. The CDR3 is made up of 15 amino acids. J gave up 4 bases and V 7 bases, and 13 bases lay outside the gene matches. In nucleotides, the CDR3 is TGCGCCAGCGCTGGCGTAAGCGGGAGCGTATACGAGCAGTACTTC. Amino acid sequence: CASAGVSGSVYEQYF.

This chain uses TRBV2 with TRBJ2-3; D unresolved. This CDR3 region has 12 residues. The V end was cut by 5 bases, the J end by 7 bases, with 10 bases between. CDR1 SNHLY and CDR2 FYNNEI come from the germline V gene. CDR3 amino acids: CASSPPPNTQYF. As DNA, the CDR3 is TGTGCCAGCAGTCCACCACCAAATACGCAGTATTTT.

This clone was found once. The chain carries TRBV9 and TRBJ2-2; tentative D call: TRBD1 (5 bases). The length of the CDR3 is 15 residues. Trimming took 3 bases from V and 2 from J, leaving 11 bases between them. Germline V gene sequence: CDR1 SGDLS, CDR2 YYNGEE. The CDR3 region has the DNA TGTGCCAGCAGCGCAGGGTTTTTCAACACCGGGGAGCTGTTTTTT. Protein sequence: CASSAGFFNTGELFF. The full variable domain, completed using reference TRBV9 and TRBJ2-2, is DSGVTQTPKHLITATGQRVTLRCSPRSGDLSVYWYQQSLDQGLQFLIQYYNGEERAKGNILERFSAQQFPDLHSELNLSSLELGDSALYFCASSAGFFNTGELFFGEGSRLTVL.

V is TRBV23-1 and J is TRBJ2-7, with D unclear. TRBV23-1 carries the ORF label, with uncertain function. V was pared by 2 bases and J by 1 base, with 3 bases between. The CDR3 spans 12 residues. The CDR3 is CASSQQSYEQYF. In DNA, the CDR3 is TGCGCCAGCAGTCAACAATCCTACGAGCAGTACTTC.

The chain couples TRBV5-6 to TRBJ1-6; the D gene is possibly TRBD1 (6 bases). Trimming shortened V by 3 bases and J by 5 bases, and 15 bases separated the two germline ends. This CDR3 contains 16 residues. Germline CDR1 SGHDT, CDR2 YYEEEE. CDR3 bases: TGTGCCAGCAGCTCCGCGGGGGGCCCTAATAATTCACCCCTCCACTTT. It specifies CASSSAGGPNNSPLHF.

This chain uses TRBV28 with TRBJ1-1, with no clear D. V was cut by 3 bases and J by 4 bases, with 9 bases left in between. The CDR3 has 13 residues. The germline V gene has CDR1 MDHEN and CDR2 SYDVKM. For the CDR3, the DNA is TGTGCCAGCAGTTTGGGTGGGAGCACTGAAGCTTTCTTT. Translating it yields CASSLGGSTEAFF.

This chain uses TRBV11-1 with TRBJ2-7, with a possible D match to TRBD2 (6 bases). Trimming removed 4 bases at V and 2 bases at J, with 15 bases between. CDR3 size: 15 residues. The germline CDR1 and CDR2 sequences are SGHAT and FQDESV (reference sequence). The CDR3: CASSSPGRGTYEQYF. The CDR3 DNA is TGTGCCAGCAGCTCCCCGGGACGCGGGACCTACGAGCAGTACTTC.

The chain joins TRBV7-9 to TRBJ1-3, with D unclear. This CDR3 spans 18 amino acids. The ends were cut back, 2 bases at V and 0 bases at J, with 17 bases in the middle. CDR1 is SEHNR, CDR2 FQNEAQ, per germline (reference sequence). This CDR3 reads CASSLSGLKTFSGNTIYF. In nucleotides, the CDR3 is TGTGCCAGCAGCTTATCGGGCCTTAAGACCTTCTCTGGAAACACCATATATTTT.

The chain is built from TRBV15 and TRBJ1-5; TRBD1 might be the D (6 bases). Germline V CDR1 and CDR2: LNHNV, YYDKDF (reference sequence). The CDR3 consists of 16 residues. Trimming removed 0 bases at V and 0 bases at J, with 9 bases between. The CDR3 reads CATSRDGGHSNQPQHF. DNA of the CDR3: TGTGCCACCAGCAGAGATGGGGGACATAGCAATCAGCCCCAGCATTTT.

The CDR3 loop is CASSLDTGGNSPLHF. Here the CDR3 DNA reads TGTGCCAGCAGCTTAGACACCGGTGGAAATTCACCCCTCCACTTT. V is TRBV7-9 and J is TRBJ1-6, with D unclear. Germline CDR1 and CDR2: SEHNR and FQNEAQ (reference sequence). The CDR3 extends over 15 amino acids. Trimming took 1 base from V and 7 from J, leaving 11 bases between them.

This chain joins TRBV12-5 and TRBJ1-1; 7 bases match TRBD1. There are 16 residues in the CDR3. V shed 0 bases and J 4 bases; nucleotides not matched to a gene: 8. The V gene's germline CDR1 is LGHNT and CDR2 FRNRAP. This chain's CDR3 is CASGLVQGGLSTEAFF. The CDR3 DNA reads as TGTGCTAGTGGTTTGGTCCAGGGGGGACTGAGCACTGAAGCTTTCTTT.

The genes are TRBV28 and TRBJ2-7; the D is unclear. The V end was cut by 4 bases, the J end by 4 bases, with 5 bases between. This CDR3 is 11 amino acids long. The germline CDR1 and CDR2 sequences are MDHEN and SYDVKM. The CDR3 sequence: CASSSAYEQYF. CDR3 nucleotide sequence: TGTGCCAGCAGTTCAGCGTACGAGCAGTACTTC.

The chain is built from TRBV29-1 and TRBJ2-7; either TRBD1 or TRBD2 may supply D (5 bases each). The germline V gene has CDR1 SQVTM and CDR2 ANQGSEA. V gave up 6 bases and J gave up 2 bases, with 20 bases separating them. This CDR3 region has 15 residues. The CDR3 loop reads CSVPQKDRGTYEQYF. In nucleotides, the CDR3 is TGCAGCGTGCCACAGAAAGACCGGGGCACCTACGAGCAGTACTTC.

The chain combines TRBV20-1 with TRBJ2-1; no definite D call. The CDR3 contains 11 residues. Trimming stripped 5 bases from V and 8 bases from J, with 10 bases between. From germline, CDR1 is DFQATT and CDR2 SNEGSKA (reference sequence). The CDR3 coding sequence is TGCAGTGCTCTAGGATTCGATGAGCAGTTCTTC. Its translation: CSALGFDEQFF.